This T cell receptor beta chain was sequenced for a study of tumor and adjacent non-tumor tissue in lung cancer (dated 2018 in TCRdb). Regarding the complete study: Patients with adenocarcinoma (around eleven), squamous cell carcinoma (2) and small cell lung cancer (1) were included in the cohort. Ages among the roughly 15 patients ranged from roughly 30 to 76 years, there were approximately 10 men and 5 women, and disease was at TNM stage I to III. In total, sequencing yielded 130,000,000 or so productive TCRbeta reads, which works out to an average of about 4.2 million reads per sample. Bulk TCRbeta repertoires were compared between lung tumor tissue and matched distant non-tumor lung tissue obtained from 15 lung cancer patients. Some 31 paired specimens, one tumor and one normal lung sample per patient, were profiled by TCRbeta CDR3 sequencing. What the study reported, not specific to this receptor: In normal lung, the top 100 clones accounted for a significantly larger cumulative share of the repertoire than in tumor tissue. Because peripheral blood was not sequenced, blood TCRbeta repertoires in the lung cancer patients of the study were not examined. With only approximately 16 patients in the cohort, the authors noted that larger samples and more detailed clinical data are needed. The methods do not name the sequencing platform or mention unique molecular identifiers. Tumor tissue showed significantly greater TCR diversity (inverse Simpson) than normal lung tissue (roughly 390 vs 170, P = 0.0075, Mann-Whitney U test). Significantly higher TCR diversity was found in younger patients, and higher tumor TCR diversity was associated with shorter overall and disease-free survival.

V is shortened by 0 bases, J by 2 bases, and the region joining them spans 12 bases. The CDR3, cysteine through phenylalanine, is 16 amino acids long. The retained sequence is limited to the CDR3, 48 bases, with the frame set at the first base. CDR1 is given as SGHAT and CDR2 as FQNNGV, both from the germline V gene. Remarks on this clonotype: The antigen it binds to is not known. The record has no base qualities; no much larger clone is one base away.

Bulk unsorted tissue served as the source for RNA extraction, and RNA quality was assessed using a NanoDrop ND-1000 and an Agilent 2100. The donors were newly diagnosed lung cancer patients admitted for thoracic surgery in China from August to November 2014 who had not received prior chemotherapy. Patients who had received previous radiotherapy or chemotherapy, or who had another concurrent cancer, were excluded from the study. Pieces of surgical tissue measuring roughly 1-2.2 cm3 were kept in RNAlater solution and held at -80 degrees C until needed. The receptor library was made with multiplex PCR. Sequencing used an Illumina HiSeq 2500. TCRbeta libraries were constructed through three rounds of nested PCR with primers (Table S4) according to protocols adapted from ARM-PCR. Before sequencing, PCR products in the 200-500 bp range were cut out of the gel and cleaned up using the QIAquick gel extraction kit. In the paper's pipeline: Trimmomatic was used to clean the reads, FLASH was used to merge the reads into complete CDR3 sequences, and MiTCR was used to assign the reads to V(D)J germline segments. VDJtools was used to compute clonal diversity as the inverse Simpson's index. In-frame sequences lacking a premature stop codon were counted as productive reads. TCRdb reanalyzed the raw reads on its own, using fastp at Q25 for trimming and MiXCR for clone calling, and kept in-frame beta chains. Every CDR3 protein is listed once, alongside the most common genes and DNA of its rows. In this record, the V and J calls reflect TCRdb's handling and not the investigators' own analysis. The sample data list over 85,000 distinct CDR3 sequences, and 84% of these were observed just once. Approximately 22% of the sample is in the top ten clones.

The specimen was lung tumor tissue. This TCR came from a man between 65 and 80 years old with non-small cell lung cancer. The V gene is TRBV11-2 and the J gene is TRBJ2-3, with the D call perhaps TRBD1 or TRBD2, as 5 bases match in each case. The CDR3 loop reads CASSLDGRGDTDTQYF. The nucleotide sequence is TGTGCCAGCAGCTTAGACGGCCGAGGGGACACAGATACGCAGTATTTT. Reference TRBV11-2 and TRBJ2-3 proteins supply the regions before and after the CDR3; the full variable domain is: EAGVAQSPRYKIIEKRQSVAFWCNPISGHATLYWYQQILGQGPKLLIQFQNNGVVDDSQLPKDRFSAERLKGVDSTLKIQPAKLEDSAVYLCASSLDGRGDTDTQYFGPGTRLTVL.